This T cell receptor (beta chain) came from a study of human T cells and chemical hapten exposure. This clonotype has at least ten counts. One entry per CDR3 protein, called by TCRdb with MiXCR from the RACE reads. The sample holds 84,000 or so distinct CDR3 sequences, 10% to 13% seen once. As for time point: patch test 1, 2 weeks after DPC sensitization. The treatment denotes: therapeutic diphenylcyclopropenone sensitization with weekly scalp DPC. CDR3 length: 13 residues. V lost 3 bases, J lost 4 bases, and 4 bases stayed unmatched. The germline V gene encodes CDR1 SGHRS and CDR2 YFSETQ. The rearrangement links TRBV5-1 to TRBJ2-7, with 7 nucleotides matching TRBD1. This receptor was taken from a man aged 40-50 years with alopecia areata. Some clones in this sample may be carry-over from other donors' samples. The sample in question was whole blood, obtained in connection with sensitization to the hapten diphenylcyclopropenone (DPC). The CDR3 loop is CASSSDRPYEQYF. The CDR3 nucleotides read TGCGCCAGCAGCTCGGACAGGCCTTACGAGCAGTACTTC. The full variable domain, in which reference TRBV5-1 and TRBJ2-7 provide the parts outside the CDR3, is KAGVTQTPRYLIKTRGQQVTLSCSPISGHRSVSWYQQTPGQGLQFLFEYFSETQRNKGNFPGRFSGRQFSNSRSEMNVSTLELGDSALYLCASSSDRPYEQYFGPGTRLTVT.